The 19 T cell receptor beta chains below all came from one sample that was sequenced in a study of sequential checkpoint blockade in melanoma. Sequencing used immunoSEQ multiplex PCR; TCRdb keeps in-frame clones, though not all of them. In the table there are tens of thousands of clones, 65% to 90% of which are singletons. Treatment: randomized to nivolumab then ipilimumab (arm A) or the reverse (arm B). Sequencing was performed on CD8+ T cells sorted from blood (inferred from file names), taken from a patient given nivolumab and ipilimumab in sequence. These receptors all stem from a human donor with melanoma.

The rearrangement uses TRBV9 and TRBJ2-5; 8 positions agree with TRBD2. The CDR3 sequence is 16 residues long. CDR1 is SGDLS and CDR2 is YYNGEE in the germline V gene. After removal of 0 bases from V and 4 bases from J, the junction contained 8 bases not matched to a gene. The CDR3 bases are TGTGCCAGCAGCGTAGGCCAGCGGGGGTTCCCAGAGACCCAGTACTTC. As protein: CASSVGQRGFPETQYF.

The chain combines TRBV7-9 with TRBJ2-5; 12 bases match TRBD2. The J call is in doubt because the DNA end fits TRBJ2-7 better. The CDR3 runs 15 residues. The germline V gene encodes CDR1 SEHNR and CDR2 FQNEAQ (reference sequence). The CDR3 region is CASNRLAGVKHEQYF. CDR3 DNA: TGTGCCAGCAACCGACTAGCGGGAGTGAAGCACGAGCAGTACTTC.

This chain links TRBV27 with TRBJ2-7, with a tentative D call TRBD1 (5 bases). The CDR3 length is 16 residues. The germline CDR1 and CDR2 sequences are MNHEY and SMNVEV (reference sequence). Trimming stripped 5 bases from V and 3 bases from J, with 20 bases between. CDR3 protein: CASSPELGVGVYEQYF. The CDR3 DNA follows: TGTGCCAGCAGTCCCGAATTAGGGGTAGGGGTCTACGAGCAGTACTTC.

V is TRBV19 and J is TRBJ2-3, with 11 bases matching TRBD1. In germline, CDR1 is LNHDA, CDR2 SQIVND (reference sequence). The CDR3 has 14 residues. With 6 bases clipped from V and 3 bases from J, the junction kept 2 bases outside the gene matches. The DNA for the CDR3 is TGTGCCAGTAGCAGGGACAGGGGGACAGATACGCAGTATTTT. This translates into CASSRDRGTDTQYF.

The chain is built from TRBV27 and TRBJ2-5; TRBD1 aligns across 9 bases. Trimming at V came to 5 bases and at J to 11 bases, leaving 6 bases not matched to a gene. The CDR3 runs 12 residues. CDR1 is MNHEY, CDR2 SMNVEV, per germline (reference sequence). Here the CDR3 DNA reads TGTGCCAGCAGTCAGACAGGGGGGGAGCAGTACTTC. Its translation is CASSQTGGEQYF.

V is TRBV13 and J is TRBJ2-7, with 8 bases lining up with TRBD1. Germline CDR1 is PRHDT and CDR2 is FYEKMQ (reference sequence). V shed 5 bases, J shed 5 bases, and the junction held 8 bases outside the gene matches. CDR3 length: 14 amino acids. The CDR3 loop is CASSRTGWNNEQYF. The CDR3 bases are TGTGCCAGCAGCCGGACAGGGTGGAACAACGAGCAGTACTTC.

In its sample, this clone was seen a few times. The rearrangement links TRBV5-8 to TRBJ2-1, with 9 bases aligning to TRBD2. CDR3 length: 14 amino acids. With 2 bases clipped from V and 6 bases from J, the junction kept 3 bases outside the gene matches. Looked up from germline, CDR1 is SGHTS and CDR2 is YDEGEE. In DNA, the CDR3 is TGTGCCAGCAGCTTTCTAGCGGGAACCAATGAGCAGTTCTTC. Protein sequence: CASSFLAGTNEQFF.

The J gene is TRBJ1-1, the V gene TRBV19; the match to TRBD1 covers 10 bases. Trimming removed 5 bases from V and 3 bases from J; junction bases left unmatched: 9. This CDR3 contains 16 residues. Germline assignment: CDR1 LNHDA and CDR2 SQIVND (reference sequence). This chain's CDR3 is CASSLGPGQGHTEAFF. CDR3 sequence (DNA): TGTGCCAGTAGTCTAGGGCCGGGACAGGGGCACACTGAAGCTTTCTTT. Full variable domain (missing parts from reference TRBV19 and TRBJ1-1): DGGITQSPKYLFRKEGQNVTLSCEQNLNHDAMYWYRQDPGQGLRLIYYSQIVNDFQKGDIAEGYSVSREKKESFPLTVTSAQKNPTAFYLCASSLGPGQGHTEAFFGQGTRLTVV.

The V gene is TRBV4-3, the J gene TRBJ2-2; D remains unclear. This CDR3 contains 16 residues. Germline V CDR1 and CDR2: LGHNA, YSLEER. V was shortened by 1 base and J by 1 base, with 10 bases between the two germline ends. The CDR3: CASSQVPGRNTGELFF. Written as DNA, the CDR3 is TGCGCCAGCAGCCAAGTACCGGGTCGGAACACCGGGGAGCTGTTTTTT.

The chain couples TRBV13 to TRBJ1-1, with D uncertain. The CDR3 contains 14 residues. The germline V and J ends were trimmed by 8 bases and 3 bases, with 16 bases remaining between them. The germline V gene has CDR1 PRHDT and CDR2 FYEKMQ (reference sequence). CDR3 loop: CASSSQDWDTEAFF. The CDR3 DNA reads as TGTGCCAGCTCCAGCCAGGACTGGGACACTGAAGCTTTCTTT.

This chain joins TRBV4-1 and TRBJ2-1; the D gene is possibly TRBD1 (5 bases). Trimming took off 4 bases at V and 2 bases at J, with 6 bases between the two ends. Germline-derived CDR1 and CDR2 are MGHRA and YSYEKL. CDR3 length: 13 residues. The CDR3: CASSRTTYNEQFF. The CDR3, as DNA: TGCGCCAGCAGCCGGACAACCTACAATGAGCAGTTCTTC.

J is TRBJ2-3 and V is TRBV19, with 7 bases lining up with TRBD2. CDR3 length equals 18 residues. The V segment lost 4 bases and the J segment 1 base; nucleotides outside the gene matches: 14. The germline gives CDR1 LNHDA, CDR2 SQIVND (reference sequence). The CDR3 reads CASSKGLADPIGTDTQYF. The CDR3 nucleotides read TGTGCCAGTAGTAAGGGTCTAGCGGACCCTATAGGCACAGATACGCAGTATTTT. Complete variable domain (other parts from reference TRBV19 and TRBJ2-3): DGGITQSPKYLFRKEGQNVTLSCEQNLNHDAMYWYRQDPGQGLRLIYYSQIVNDFQKGDIAEGYSVSREKKESFPLTVTSAQKNPTAFYLCASSKGLADPIGTDTQYFGPGTRLTVL.

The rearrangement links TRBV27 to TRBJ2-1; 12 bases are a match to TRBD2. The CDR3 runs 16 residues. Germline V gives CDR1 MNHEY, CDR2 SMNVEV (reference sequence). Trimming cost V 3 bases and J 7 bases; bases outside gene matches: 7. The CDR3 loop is CASSLSTSGSGNEQFF. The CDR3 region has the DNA TGTGCCAGCAGTTTGTCGACTAGCGGGAGTGGGAATGAGCAGTTCTTC.

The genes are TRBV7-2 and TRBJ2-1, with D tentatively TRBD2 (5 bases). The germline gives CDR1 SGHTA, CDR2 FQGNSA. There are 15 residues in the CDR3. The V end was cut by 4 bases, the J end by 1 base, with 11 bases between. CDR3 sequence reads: CASSSWTESYNEQFF. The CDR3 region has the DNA TGTGCCAGCAGCTCGTGGACTGAATCCTACAATGAGCAGTTCTTC.

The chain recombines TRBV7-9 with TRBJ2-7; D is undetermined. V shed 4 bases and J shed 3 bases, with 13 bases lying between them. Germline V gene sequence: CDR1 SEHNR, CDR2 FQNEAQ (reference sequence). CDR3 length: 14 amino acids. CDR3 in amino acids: CASSYHSRGYEQYF. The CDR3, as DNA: TGTGCCAGCAGCTACCACTCGAGAGGCTACGAGCAGTACTTC.

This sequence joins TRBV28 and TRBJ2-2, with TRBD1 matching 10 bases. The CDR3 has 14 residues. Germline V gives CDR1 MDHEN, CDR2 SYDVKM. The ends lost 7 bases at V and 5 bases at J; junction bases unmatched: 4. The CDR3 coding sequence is TGTGCCAGCAATGGACAGGGGGGAACCGGGGAGCTGTTTTTT. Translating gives CASNGQGGTGELFF. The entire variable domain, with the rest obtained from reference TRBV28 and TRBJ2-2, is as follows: DVKVTQSSRYLVKRTGEKVFLECVQDMDHENMFWYRQDPGLGLRLIYFSYDVKMKEKGDIPEGYSVSREKKERFSLILESASTNQTSMYLCASNGQGGTGELFFGEGSRLTVL.

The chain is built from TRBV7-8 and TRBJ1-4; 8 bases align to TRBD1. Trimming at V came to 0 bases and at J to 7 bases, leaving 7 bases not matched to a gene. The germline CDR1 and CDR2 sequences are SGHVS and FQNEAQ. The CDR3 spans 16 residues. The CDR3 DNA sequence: TGTGCCAGCAGCTTAGCTTCGGGGGACAGGCTTGAAAAACTGTTTTTT. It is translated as CASSLASGDRLEKLFF.

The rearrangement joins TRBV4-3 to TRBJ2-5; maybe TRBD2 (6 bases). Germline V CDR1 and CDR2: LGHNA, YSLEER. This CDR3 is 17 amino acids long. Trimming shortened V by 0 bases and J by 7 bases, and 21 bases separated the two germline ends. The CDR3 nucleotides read TGCGCCAGCAGCCAAGATAGTAGCGGACCTCGTGAGGGGACCCAGTACTTC. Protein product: CASSQDSSGPREGTQYF.

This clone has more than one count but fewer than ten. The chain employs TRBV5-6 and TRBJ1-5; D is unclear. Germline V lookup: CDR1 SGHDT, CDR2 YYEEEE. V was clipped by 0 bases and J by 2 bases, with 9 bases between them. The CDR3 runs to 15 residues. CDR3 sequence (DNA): TGTGCCAGCAGCTTGGGTGCCCAGGGCAATCAGCCCCAGCATTTT. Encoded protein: CASSLGAQGNQPQHF.